These T cell receptor beta chains were read from a single sample in a study of blood T cell repertoires in COVID-19. The method was immunoSEQ multiplex PCR; TCRdb's version includes in-frame clones alone and lacks a portion of them. The sample holds 95,000 to 150,000 clones, 86% seen once. Sequencing was performed on peripheral blood. Receptors originate from a man aged 40-49 years with acute or convalescent COVID-19. The CDR3 runs from the conserved cysteine through the conserved F or W. The D gene is left open where the match is weak. Size tells how often a clone was seen (once, few, many) or the class of an expanded clone, and some rows leave it out.

d_gene: TRBD1
v_gene: TRBV18
j_gene: TRBJ1-1
abundance: NA
CDR3nt: TGTGCCAGCTCAGCGGACAGGGGAACTGAAGCTTTCTTT
CDR3aa: CASSADRGTEAFF

d_gene: TRBD1
v_gene: TRBV5-5
j_gene: TRBJ1-6
abundance: NA
CDR3nt: TGTGCCAGCAGCTTTCGGACAGGACTGGATTCACCCCTCCACTTT
CDR3aa: CASSFRTGLDSPLHF

d_gene: TRBD2
v_gene: TRBV9
j_gene: TRBJ2-3
abundance: few
CDR3nt: TGTGCCAGCAGCTCCCTAGCGGGAGCGGTAGATACGCAGTATTTT
CDR3aa: CASSSLAGAVDTQYF

d_gene: NA
v_gene: TRBV3-1/TRBV3-2
j_gene: TRBJ1-6
abundance: NA
CDR3nt: TGTGCCAGCAGCCAAGGACAGCCTAATTCACCCCTCCACTTT
CDR3aa: CASSQGQPNSPLHF

d_gene: NA
v_gene: TRBV11-2
j_gene: TRBJ1-2
abundance: NA
CDR3nt: TGTGCCAGCAGCTTATCGGGTAGTACTGATGGCTACACCTTC
CDR3aa: CASSLSGSTDGYTF

d_gene: NA
v_gene: TRBV4-1
j_gene: TRBJ2-5
abundance: NA
CDR3nt: TGCGCCAGCAGCCAAGCGGCAGGGGAAGGCCAGTACTTC
CDR3aa: CASSQAAGEGQYF

d_gene: NA
v_gene: TRBV5-5
j_gene: TRBJ1-3
abundance: NA
CDR3nt: TGTGCCAGCAGCTTGGAGGCAGGAGGGTACTCTGGAAACACCATATATTTT
CDR3aa: CASSLEAGGYSGNTIYF

d_gene: TRBD2
v_gene: TRBV30
j_gene: TRBJ2-5
abundance: NA
CDR3nt: TGTGCAGCCGGGGGGCAAGAGACCCAGTACTTC
CDR3aa: CAAGGQETQYF

d_gene: NA
v_gene: TRBV12-3/TRBV12-4
j_gene: TRBJ1-2
abundance: NA
CDR3nt: TGTGCCAGCAGTTTGGAGGGGCTCTATGGCTACACCTTC
CDR3aa: CASSLEGLYGYTF

d_gene: NA
v_gene: TRBV11-3
j_gene: TRBJ2-1
abundance: NA
CDR3nt: TGTGCCAGCAGCTCGAGCACGGGGAATGAGCAGTTCTTC
CDR3aa: CASSSSTGNEQFF

d_gene: NA
v_gene: TRBV7-2
j_gene: TRBJ1-5
abundance: NA
CDR3nt: TGTGCCAGCAGCTTACTGGCAGGGGACAATCAGCCCCAGCATTTT
CDR3aa: CASSLLAGDNQPQHF

d_gene: NA
v_gene: TRBV5-1
j_gene: TRBJ1-2
abundance: NA
CDR3nt: TGCGCCAGCAGCTTGGAGGGGGACTATGGCTACACCTTC
CDR3aa: CASSLEGDYGYTF

d_gene: NA
v_gene: TRBV6-6
j_gene: TRBJ2-2
abundance: medium-sized
CDR3nt: TGTGCCAGCAGTTCAGGGTTCACCGGGGAGCTGTTTTTT
CDR3aa: CASSSGFTGELFF

d_gene: TRBD1
v_gene: TRBV4-1
j_gene: TRBJ2-5
abundance: NA
CDR3nt: TGCGCCAGCAGCCTAGCCGGGACAGGCTCTGAGACCCAGTACTTC
CDR3aa: CASSLAGTGSETQYF